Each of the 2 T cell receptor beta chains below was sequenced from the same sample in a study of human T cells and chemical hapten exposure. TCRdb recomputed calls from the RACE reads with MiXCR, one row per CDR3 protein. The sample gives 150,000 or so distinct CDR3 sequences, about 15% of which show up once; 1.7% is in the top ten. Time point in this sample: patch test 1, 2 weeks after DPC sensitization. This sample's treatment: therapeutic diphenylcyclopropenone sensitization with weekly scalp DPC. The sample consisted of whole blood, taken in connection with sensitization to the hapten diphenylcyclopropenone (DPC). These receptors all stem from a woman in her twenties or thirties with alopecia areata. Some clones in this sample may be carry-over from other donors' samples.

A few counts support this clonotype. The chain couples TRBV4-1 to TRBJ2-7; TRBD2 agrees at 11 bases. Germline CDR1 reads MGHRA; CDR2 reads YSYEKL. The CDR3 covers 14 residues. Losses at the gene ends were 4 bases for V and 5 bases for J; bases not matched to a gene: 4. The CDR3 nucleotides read TGCGCCAGCAGCCCAATGGGACTAGCGGACGAGCAGTACTTC. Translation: CASSPMGLADEQYF.

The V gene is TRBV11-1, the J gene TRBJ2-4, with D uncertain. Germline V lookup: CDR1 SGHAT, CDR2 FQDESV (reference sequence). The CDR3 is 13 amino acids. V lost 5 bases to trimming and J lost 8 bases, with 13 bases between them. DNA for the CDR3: TGTGCCAGCAGCCCATCAGTTGTGGACATTCAGTACTTC. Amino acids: CASSPSVVDIQYF.